This TCR beta chain was identified during a study of cytomegalovirus exposure and HLA in healthy donors. Vbeta (60) and Jbeta (13) primers were used in the PCR. Measured with immunoSEQ multiplex PCR; TCRdb has only the in-frame clones, and not every one. The table lists 100,000 or so clones, 78% of them singletons. The CDR3 spans 16 residues. With V trimmed by 5 bases and J by 5 bases, 12 bases remained unmatched. Germline assignment: CDR1 MNHEY and CDR2 SMNVEV (reference sequence). This clonotype originated in a male donor in good health and CMV-seronegative. Sequences were obtained from PBMCs. V and J are TRBV27 and TRBJ2-5; TRBD2 agrees at 9 bases. Written as DNA, the CDR3 is TGTGCCAGCAGTCTCGGCGGGAGGGCCTCCGGGGAGACCCAGTACTTC. This codes for CASSLGGRASGETQYF.